These T cell receptor beta chains were read from a single sample in a study of blood T cells in healthy people across ages. Each CDR3 protein is one row after TCRdb ran MiXCR on the 5' RACE reads. This table has about 800,000 distinct CDR3 sequences, 20% to 25% appearing once. These sequences were also reported in another study, on T cells of mothers and their children.

Sequenced material: blood. Receptors were obtained from a boy aged 5 to 17 in good health. Each CDR3 is given with its conserved first and last residue. The D gene is left open where the match is weak. Clone size is stated in some rows and not others, as once, few, many or a class when expanded.

j_gene	v_gene	len	d_gene	abundance	CDR3aa	CDR3nt
TRBJ2-7	TRBV19	12	-	many	CASSEGSYEQYF	TGTGCCAGTAGTGAGGGATCCTACGAGCAGTACTTC
TRBJ2-2	TRBV7-3	14	-	few	CASSPGIYTGELFF	TGTGCCAGCAGCCCCGGGATTTACACCGGGGAGCTGTTTTTT
TRBJ2-5	TRBV7-8	14	TRBD1	-	CASSPGTEKETQYF	TGTGCCAGCAGCCCGGGGACAGAAAAAGAGACCCAGTACTTC
TRBJ2-7	TRBV9	15	-	few	CASSHSRTGTYEQYF	TGTGCCAGCAGCCACAGCCGTACAGGGACCTACGAGCAGTACTTC
TRBJ2-7	TRBV12-3/TRBV12-4	13	-	-	CASSGGRGSEQYF	TGTGCCAGCAGTGGGGGACGGGGTAGCGAGCAGTACTTC
TRBJ2-7	TRBV15	14	TRBD2	-	CATSSGGSSYGQYF	TGTGCCACCAGCAGCGGCGGGAGCTCCTACGGGCAGTACTTC
TRBJ2-1	TRBV3-1	18	TRBD2	few	CASSFRTSGTSSYNEQFF	TGTGCCAGCAGCTTCCGGACTAGCGGGACGAGCTCCTACAATGAGCAGTTCTTC
TRBJ2-7	TRBV4-3	16	-	few	CASSQTQDISSYEQYF	TGCGCCAGCAGCCAAACACAGGATATTAGCTCCTACGAGCAGTACTTC
TRBJ1-1	TRBV11-2	15	-	once	CASSLWDGQNTEAFF	TGTGCCAGCAGCTTATGGGACGGGCAGAACACTGAAGCTTTCTTT
TRBJ1-3	TRBV10-3	15	TRBD1	once	CAIGSRGGSGNTIYF	TGTGCCATCGGCTCCAGGGGGGGATCTGGAAACACCATATATTTT